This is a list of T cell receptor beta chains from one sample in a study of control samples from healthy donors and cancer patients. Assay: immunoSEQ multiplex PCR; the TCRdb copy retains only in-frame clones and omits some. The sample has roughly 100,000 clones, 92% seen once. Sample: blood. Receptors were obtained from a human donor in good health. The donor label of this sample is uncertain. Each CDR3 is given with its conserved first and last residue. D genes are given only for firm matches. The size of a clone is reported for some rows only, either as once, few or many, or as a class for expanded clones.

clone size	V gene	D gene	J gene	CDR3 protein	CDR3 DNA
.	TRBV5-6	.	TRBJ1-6	CASSVPPDYNSPLHF	TGTGCCAGCAGCGTACCACCGGACTATAATTCACCCCTCCACTTT
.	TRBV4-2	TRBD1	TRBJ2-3	CASSRDRDGADTQYF	TGTGCCAGCAGCCGCGACAGGGACGGGGCAGATACGCAGTATTTT
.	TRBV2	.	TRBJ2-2	CASSGRAPDTGELFF	TGTGCCAGCAGTGGCAGGGCCCCCGACACCGGGGAGCTGTTTTTT
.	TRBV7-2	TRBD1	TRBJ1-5	CASSFYPDRGGYQPQHF	TGTGCCAGCAGCTTTTACCCGGACAGGGGAGGATATCAGCCCCAGCATTTT
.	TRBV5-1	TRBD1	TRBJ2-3	CASSRDRGTDTQYF	TGCGCCAGCAGCCGGGACAGGGGGACAGATACGCAGTATTTT
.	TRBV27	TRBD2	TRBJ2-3	CASSPTGLAGGPGDTQYF	TGTGCCAGCAGTCCCACGGGACTAGCGGGGGGGCCGGGAGATACGCAGTATTTT
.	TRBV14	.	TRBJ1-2	CASSQGRVGGYTF	TGTGCCAGCAGCCAGGGGAGGGTCGGTGGCTACACCTTC
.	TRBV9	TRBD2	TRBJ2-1	CASSSRGSGGPSSYNEQFF	TGTGCCAGCAGCTCCCGGGGTAGCGGGGGGCCAAGCTCCTACAATGAGCAGTTCTTC
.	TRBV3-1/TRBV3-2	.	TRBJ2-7	CASSQGGRHEQYF	TGTGCCAGCAGCCAAGGGGGGCGACACGAGCAGTACTTC
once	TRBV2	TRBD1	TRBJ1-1	CASSEVRGAEAFF	TGTGCCAGCAGTGAAGTCAGGGGGGCTGAAGCTTTCTTT
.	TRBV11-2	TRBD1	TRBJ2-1	CASSSRQGRSNLNEQFF	TGTGCCAGCAGCTCCAGACAGGGAAGGAGCAATCTCAATGAGCAGTTCTTC
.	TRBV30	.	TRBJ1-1	CAWSHRPNTEAFF	TGTGCCTGGAGTCACAGGCCGAACACTGAAGCTTTCTTT
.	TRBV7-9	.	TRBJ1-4	CAGDPSGATNEKLFF	TGTGCCGGGGACCCGTCGGGAGCAACTAATGAAAAACTGTTTTTT
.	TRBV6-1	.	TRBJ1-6	CASSEIRGVNSPLHF	TGTGCCAGCAGTGAAATACGAGGGGTTAATTCACCCCTCCACTTT
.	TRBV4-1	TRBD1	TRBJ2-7	CASSQGRQGVMNEQYF	TGCGCCAGCAGCCAAGGCCGACAGGGGGTCATGAACGAGCAGTACTTC
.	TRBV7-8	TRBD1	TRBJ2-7	CASSLYPDRATYEQYF	TGTGCCAGCAGCTTATATCCGGACAGGGCCACCTACGAGCAGTACTTC
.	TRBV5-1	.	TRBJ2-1	CASSPDGAWGNEQFF	TGCGCCAGCAGCCCGGACGGGGCGTGGGGCAATGAGCAGTTCTTC
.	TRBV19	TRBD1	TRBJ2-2	CASSTWDRGWGGELFF	TGTGCCAGTAGTACCTGGGACAGGGGATGGGGCGGGGAGCTGTTTTTT
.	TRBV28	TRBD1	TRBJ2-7	CASSSGQAEEQYF	TGTGCCAGCAGTTCCGGACAGGCGGAGGAGCAGTACTTC
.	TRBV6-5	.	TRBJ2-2	CASSRTANTGELFF	TGTGCCAGCAGCCGGACAGCAAACACCGGGGAGCTGTTTTTT
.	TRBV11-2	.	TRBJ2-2	CASSLGKGELFF	TGTGCCAGCAGCTTGGGGAAAGGGGAGCTGTTTTTT
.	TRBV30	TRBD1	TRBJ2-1	CAWNRDRNNEQFF	TGTGCCTGGAATCGGGACAGAAACAATGAGCAGTTCTTC
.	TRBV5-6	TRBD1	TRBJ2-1	CASSGGQGDSYNEQFF	TGTGCCAGCAGCGGTGGACAGGGGGACTCCTACAATGAGCAGTTCTTC
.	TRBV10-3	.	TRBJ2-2	CAISETPGTNSGELFF	TGTGCCATCAGTGAGACTCCGGGAACCAATAGCGGGGAGCTGTTTTTT
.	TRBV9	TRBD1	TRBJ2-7	CASSRTGTGSYEQYF	TGTGCCAGCAGCAGGACCGGGACAGGGTCCTACGAGCAGTACTTC
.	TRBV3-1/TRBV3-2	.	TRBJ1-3	CASTPGSSGNTIYF	TGTGCCAGCACCCCAGGGTCCTCTGGAAACACCATATATTTT
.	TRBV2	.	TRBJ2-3	CASSDSSGTDTQYF	TGTGCCAGCAGTGACAGCTCCGGCACAGATACGCAGTATTTT
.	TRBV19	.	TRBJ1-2	CASSISFNNYGYTF	TGTGCCAGTAGTATCTCGTTCAATAACTATGGCTACACCTTC
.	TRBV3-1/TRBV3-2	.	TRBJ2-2	CASSRVGVNTGELFF	TGTGCCAGCAGCCGTGTCGGGGTCAACACCGGGGAGCTGTTTTTT
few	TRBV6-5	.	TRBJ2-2	CASMFFGATGELFF	TGTGCCAGCATGTTCTTCGGGGCCACCGGGGAGCTGTTTTTT
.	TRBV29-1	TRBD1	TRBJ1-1	CSVRDRWGTEAFF	TGCAGCGTAAGGGACAGGTGGGGGACTGAAGCTTTCTTT
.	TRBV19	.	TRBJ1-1	CASRDRNTEAFF	TGTGCCAGTAGAGACCGGAACACTGAAGCTTTCTTT
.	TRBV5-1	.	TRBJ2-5	CASSLGGFETQYF	TGCGCCAGCAGCTTGGGAGGATTCGAGACCCAGTACTTC
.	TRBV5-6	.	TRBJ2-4	CASSLADFGENIQYF	TGTGCCAGCAGCTTGGCCGACTTTGGGGAAAACATTCAGTACTTC
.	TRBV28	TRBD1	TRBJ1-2	CASDRQGRSYGYTF	TGTGCCAGCGACCGACAGGGGCGGAGCTATGGCTACACCTTC